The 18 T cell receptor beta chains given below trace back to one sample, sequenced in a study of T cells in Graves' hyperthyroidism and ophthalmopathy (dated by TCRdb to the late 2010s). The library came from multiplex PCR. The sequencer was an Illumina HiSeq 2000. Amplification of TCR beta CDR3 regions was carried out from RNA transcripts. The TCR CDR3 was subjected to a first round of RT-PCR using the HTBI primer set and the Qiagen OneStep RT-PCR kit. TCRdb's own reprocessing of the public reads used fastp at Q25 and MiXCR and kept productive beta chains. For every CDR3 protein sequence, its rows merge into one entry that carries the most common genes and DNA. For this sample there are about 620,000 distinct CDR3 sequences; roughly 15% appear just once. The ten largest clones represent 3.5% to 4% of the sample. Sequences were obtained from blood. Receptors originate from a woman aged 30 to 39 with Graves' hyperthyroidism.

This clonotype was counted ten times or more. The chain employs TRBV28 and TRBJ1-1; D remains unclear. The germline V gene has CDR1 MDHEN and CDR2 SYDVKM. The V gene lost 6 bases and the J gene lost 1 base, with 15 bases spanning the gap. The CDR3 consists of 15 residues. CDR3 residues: CASRAHKSPNTEAFF. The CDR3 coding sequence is TGTGCCAGCAGAGCTCATAAGTCTCCGAACACTGAAGCTTTCTTT.

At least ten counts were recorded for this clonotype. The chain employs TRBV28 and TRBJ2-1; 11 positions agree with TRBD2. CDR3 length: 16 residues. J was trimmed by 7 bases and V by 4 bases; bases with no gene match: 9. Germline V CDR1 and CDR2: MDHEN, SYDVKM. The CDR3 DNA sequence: TGTGCCAGCAGTTCTATAGCGGGAGGGCTTAGGAATGAGCAGTTCTTC. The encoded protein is CASSSIAGGLRNEQFF.

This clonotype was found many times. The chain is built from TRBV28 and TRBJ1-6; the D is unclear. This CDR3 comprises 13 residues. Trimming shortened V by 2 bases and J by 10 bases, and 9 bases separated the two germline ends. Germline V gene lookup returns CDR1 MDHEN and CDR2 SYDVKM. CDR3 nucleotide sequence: TGTGCCAGCAGTTTAGACATGCGATCACCCCTCCACTTT. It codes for CASSLDMRSPLHF.

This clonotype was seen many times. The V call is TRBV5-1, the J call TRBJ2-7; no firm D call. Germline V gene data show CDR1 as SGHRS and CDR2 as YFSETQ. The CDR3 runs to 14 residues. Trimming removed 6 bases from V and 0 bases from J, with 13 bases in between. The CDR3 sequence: CASNVGPSSYEQYF. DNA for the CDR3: TGCGCCAGCAACGTAGGTCCCAGCTCCTACGAGCAGTACTTC. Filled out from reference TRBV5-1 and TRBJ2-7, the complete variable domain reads KAGVTQTPRYLIKTRGQQVTLSCSPISGHRSVSWYQQTPGQGLQFLFEYFSETQRNKGNFPGRFSGRQFSNSRSEMNVSTLELGDSALYLCASNVGPSSYEQYFGPGTRLTVT.

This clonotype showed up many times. CDR3 bases: TGTGCCAGCAGCTCTTCCGGGAGGAAAAACAATGAGCAGTTCTTC. This sequence encodes CASSSSGRKNNEQFF. The chain uses TRBV7-3 and TRBJ2-1; 7 bases match TRBD2. The germline CDR1 and CDR2 sequences are SGHTA and FQGTGA. The junction had 8 bases not matched to a gene; V was cut back by 4 bases and J by 5 bases. This CDR3 has 15 residues.

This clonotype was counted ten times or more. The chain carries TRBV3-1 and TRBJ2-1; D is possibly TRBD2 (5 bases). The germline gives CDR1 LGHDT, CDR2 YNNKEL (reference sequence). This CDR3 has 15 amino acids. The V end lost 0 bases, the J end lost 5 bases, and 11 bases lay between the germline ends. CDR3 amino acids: CASSQDHGGNNEQFF. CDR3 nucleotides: TGTGCCAGCAGCCAAGATCATGGAGGCAACAATGAGCAGTTCTTC.

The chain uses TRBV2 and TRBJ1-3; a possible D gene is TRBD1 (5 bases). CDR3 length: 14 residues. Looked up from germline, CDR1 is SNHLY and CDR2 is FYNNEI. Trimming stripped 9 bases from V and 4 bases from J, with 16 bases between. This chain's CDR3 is CASSGGVSGNTIYF. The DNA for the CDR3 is TGTGCCAGTTCCGGAGGGGTCTCCGGAAACACCATATATTTT.

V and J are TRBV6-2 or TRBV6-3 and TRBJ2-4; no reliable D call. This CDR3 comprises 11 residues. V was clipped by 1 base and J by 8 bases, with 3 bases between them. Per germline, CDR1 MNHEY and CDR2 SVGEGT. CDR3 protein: CASSYYDIQYF. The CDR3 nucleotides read TGTGCCAGCAGTTACTATGACATTCAGTACTTC.

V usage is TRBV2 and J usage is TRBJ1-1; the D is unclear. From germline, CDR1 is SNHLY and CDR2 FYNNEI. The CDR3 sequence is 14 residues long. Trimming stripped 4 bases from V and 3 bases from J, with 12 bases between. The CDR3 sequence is CASSVVVTDTEAFF. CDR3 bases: TGTGCCAGCAGTGTAGTGGTGACTGACACTGAAGCTTTCTTT.

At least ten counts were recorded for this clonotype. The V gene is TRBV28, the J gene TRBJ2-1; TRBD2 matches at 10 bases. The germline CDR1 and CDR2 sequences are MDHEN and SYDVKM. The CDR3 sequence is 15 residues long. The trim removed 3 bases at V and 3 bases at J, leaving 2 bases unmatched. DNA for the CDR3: TGTGCCAGCAGTTTTTCTAGCGGGGGCTACAATGAGCAGTTCTTC. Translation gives CASSFSSGGYNEQFF.

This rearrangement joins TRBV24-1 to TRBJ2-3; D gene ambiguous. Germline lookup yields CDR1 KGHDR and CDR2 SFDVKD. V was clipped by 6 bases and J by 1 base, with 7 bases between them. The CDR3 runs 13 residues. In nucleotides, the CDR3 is TGTGCCACCAGTATTCCAGGCACAGATACGCAGTATTTT. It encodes CATSIPGTDTQYF.

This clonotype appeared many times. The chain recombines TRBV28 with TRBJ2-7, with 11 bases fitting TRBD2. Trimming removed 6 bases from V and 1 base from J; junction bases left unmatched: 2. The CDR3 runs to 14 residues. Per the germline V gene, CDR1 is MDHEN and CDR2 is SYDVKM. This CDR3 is CASRIAGGSYEQYF. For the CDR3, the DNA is TGTGCCAGCAGGATAGCGGGAGGGTCCTACGAGCAGTACTTC.

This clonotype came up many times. CDR3 coding DNA: TGTGCCAGCTTTCCGGGACAGGGGCGGAATGAGCAGTTCTTC. Translated, it gives CASFPGQGRNEQFF. The V call is TRBV2, the J call TRBJ2-1, with 10 bases lining up with TRBD1. The V gene's germline CDR1 is SNHLY and CDR2 FYNNEI. The CDR3 has 14 residues. The ends lost 8 bases at V and 7 bases at J; junction bases unmatched: 8.

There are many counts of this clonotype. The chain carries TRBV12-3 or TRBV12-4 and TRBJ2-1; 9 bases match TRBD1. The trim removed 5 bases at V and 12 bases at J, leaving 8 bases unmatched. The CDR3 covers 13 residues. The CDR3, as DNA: TGTGCCAGCAGTCCCGACAGGGGGTATACGCAGTTCTTC. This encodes CASSPDRGYTQFF.

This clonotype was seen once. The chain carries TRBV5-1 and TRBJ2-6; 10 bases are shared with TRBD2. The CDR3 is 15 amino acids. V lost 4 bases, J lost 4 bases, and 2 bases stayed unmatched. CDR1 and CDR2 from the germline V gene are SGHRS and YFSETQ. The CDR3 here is CASSPGLAGANVLTF. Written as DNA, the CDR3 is TGCGCCAGCAGCCCGGGACTAGCGGGGGCCAACGTCCTGACTTTC.

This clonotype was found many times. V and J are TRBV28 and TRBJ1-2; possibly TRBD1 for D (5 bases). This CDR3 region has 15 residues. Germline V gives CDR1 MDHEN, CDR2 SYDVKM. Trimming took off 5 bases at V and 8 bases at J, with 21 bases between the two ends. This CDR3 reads CASSLQDGHRLGYTF. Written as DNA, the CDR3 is TGTGCCAGCAGTCTTCAAGACGGACATCGATTGGGCTACACCTTC.

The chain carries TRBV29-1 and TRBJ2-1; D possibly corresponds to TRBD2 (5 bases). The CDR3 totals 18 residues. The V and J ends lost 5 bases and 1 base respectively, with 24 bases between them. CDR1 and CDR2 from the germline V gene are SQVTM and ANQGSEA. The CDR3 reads CSVMESDSTGRSYNEQFF. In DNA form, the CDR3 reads TGCAGCGTTATGGAATCAGATTCGACGGGAAGGTCCTACAATGAGCAGTTCTTC.

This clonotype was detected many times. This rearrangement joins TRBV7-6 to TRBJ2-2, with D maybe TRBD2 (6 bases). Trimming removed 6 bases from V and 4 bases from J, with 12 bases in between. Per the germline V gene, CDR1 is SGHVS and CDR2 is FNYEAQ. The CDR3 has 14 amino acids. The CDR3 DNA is TGTGCCAGCAGTAGCCAGGGAGGCACCGGGGAGCTGTTTTTT. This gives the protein CASSSQGGTGELFF.